A selection of T cell receptor beta chains follows, all from one sample in a study of control samples from healthy donors and cancer patients. The protocol was immunoSEQ multiplex PCR, while the TCRdb copy is restricted to in-frame clones and leaves out a portion. The sample yields some 200,000 clones, roughly nine tenths seen once. Sequencing input: blood. The receptor source for this set is a woman in her twenties or thirties in good health. The CDR3 runs from the conserved cysteine through the conserved F or W. A D gene is named only where the DNA matches it firmly. A row's size may be missing; if present it is once, few, many or a size class.

d_gene	v_gene	j_gene	abundance	CDR3nt	CDR3aa
TRBD1	TRBV18	TRBJ1-2	.	TGTGCCAGCTCAATCGGGACAGCTTATGGCTACACCTTC	CASSIGTAYGYTF
.	TRBV28	TRBJ2-1	.	TGTGCCAGCAGTGTAAGACAGGTTTCCTACAATGAGCAGTTCTTC	CASSVRQVSYNEQFF
TRBD2	TRBV7-2	TRBJ2-2	.	TGTGCCAGCAGCTCCTTCAGCGGGAGGGGCAGCGGGGAGCTGTTTTTT	CASSSFSGRGSGELFF
TRBD1	TRBV5-1	TRBJ2-3	.	TGCGCCAGCAGACAGGGGGAAGATACGCAGTATTTT	CASRQGEDTQYF
.	TRBV7-2	TRBJ1-5	.	TGTGCCAGCAGCGCCGACGGCAATAGCAATCAGCCCCAGCATTTT	CASSADGNSNQPQHF
.	TRBV21-1	TRBJ1-2	.	TGTGCCAGCAGCGACAGGGGGCAAGTCTATGGCTACACCTTC	CASSDRGQVYGYTF
.	TRBV5-4	TRBJ1-3	.	TGTGCCAGCAGCTTGGGACGGAGCTCTGGAAACACCATATATTTT	CASSLGRSSGNTIYF
.	TRBV5-1	TRBJ1-2	once	TGCGCCAGCAGCTTGGCCTCGACAGGAACTAACTATGGCTACACCTTC	CASSLASTGTNYGYTF
.	TRBV20-1	TRBJ1-5	.	TGCAGTGCTAGTTGGGGGAATAGCAATCAGCCCCAGCATTTT	CSASWGNSNQPQHF
TRBD2	TRBV6-5	TRBJ2-7	.	TGTGCCAGCAGTTGGGGGGGTTCCTACGAGCAGTACTTC	CASSWGGSYEQYF
TRBD1	TRBV30	TRBJ1-2	.	TGTGCCTGGAGTAGCGGGACAGGGGGCTACTATGGCTACACCTTC	CAWSSGTGGYYGYTF
.	TRBV18	TRBJ1-3	.	TGTGCCAGCTCACCTTCGCTATCCTCTGGAAACACCATATATTTT	CASSPSLSSGNTIYF
.	TRBV7-8	TRBJ2-3	.	TGTGCCAGCAGCTTAGAACTAGTAGTTGATACGCAGTATTTT	CASSLELVVDTQYF
.	TRBV24-1	TRBJ2-7	.	TGTGCCACCAGTGATTCCTCCGACAGGAAACAGTACTTC	CATSDSSDRKQYF
TRBD1	TRBV30	TRBJ2-7	.	TGTGCCTGGGGGGCCGGGACAGGGAAGTACGAGCAGTACTTC	CAWGAGTGKYEQYF
.	TRBV28	TRBJ2-4	once	TGTGCCAGCAGTTCTCCGGGACTAGCCAAAAACATTCAGTACTTC	CASSSPGLAKNIQYF
.	TRBV5-4	TRBJ1-1	.	TGTGCCAGCAGCTTGACTGGGGACACTGAAGCTTTCTTT	CASSLTGDTEAFF
.	TRBV7-3	TRBJ2-6	.	TGTGCCAGCAGCCCAACCTCAGGAAACTCTGGGGCCAACGTCCTGACTTTC	CASSPTSGNSGANVLTF
TRBD2	TRBV5-1	TRBJ2-1	.	TGCGCCAGCAGGGGAGGGGCATACAATGAGCAGTTCTTC	CASRGGAYNEQFF
.	TRBV7-6	TRBJ1-6	.	TGTGCCAGCAGCTTAACGTCCAGCTCCTATAATTCACCCCTCCACTTT	CASSLTSSSYNSPLHF
.	TRBV30	TRBJ1-2	.	TGTGCCTGGAGTCCCGGGGTCTATGGCTACACCTTC	CAWSPGVYGYTF
.	TRBV5-1	TRBJ1-4	.	TGCGCCAGCAGCCGGACAACAACTAATGAAAAACTGTTTTTT	CASSRTTTNEKLFF
TRBD2	TRBV5-1	TRBJ2-5	.	TGCGCCAGCAGCTCGGTAGCGGGATTCGGTGAGACCCAGTACTTC	CASSSVAGFGETQYF
TRBD1	TRBV14	TRBJ1-6	once	TGTGCCAGCAGCGAAATCCGGGACAGGGATAATTCACCCCTCCACTTT	CASSEIRDRDNSPLHF
.	TRBV7-2	TRBJ1-3	.	TGTGCCAGCAGCTTAGGGGCAGGGGCGGCTGGAAACACCATATATTTT	CASSLGAGAAGNTIYF
.	TRBV5-4	TRBJ2-2	.	TGTGCCAGCAGCTTGGGGGCGGGGAGCACCGGGGAGCTGTTTTTT	CASSLGAGSTGELFF
TRBD2	TRBV2	TRBJ2-7	.	TGTGCCAGCAGTGAAGGTCGCGGGGGGCCCTACGAGCAGTACTTC	CASSEGRGGPYEQYF
TRBD2	TRBV6-5	TRBJ2-5	.	TGTGCCAGCGCCCGACTAGCGGGGCAAGAGACCCAGTACTTC	CASARLAGQETQYF
.	TRBV30	TRBJ2-1	once	TGTGCCTGGAAAGGACGGGTATACAATGAGCAGTTCTTC	CAWKGRVYNEQFF
TRBD1	TRBV19	TRBJ2-3	.	TGTGCCAGTAGTACCCGGGACAGGGCCACAGATACGCAGTATTTT	CASSTRDRATDTQYF
.	TRBV29-1	TRBJ1-3	.	TGCAGCGTTGAACCAGGGGACTCTGGAAACACCATATATTTT	CSVEPGDSGNTIYF
TRBD1	TRBV24-1	TRBJ2-1	.	TGTGCCACCAGTGATTTCCCTCGGACAGGGGGGTGGAATGAGCAGTTCTTC	CATSDFPRTGGWNEQFF
TRBD2	TRBV4-1	TRBJ2-5	.	TGCGCCAGCACCCCGACTAGCGGGGGGACCCAAGAGACCCAGTACTTC	CASTPTSGGTQETQYF
.	TRBV7-3	TRBJ1-2	.	TGTGCCAGCAGCTTAACGAGAGAAGGGGCCGGCTACACCTTC	CASSLTREGAGYTF
TRBD2	TRBV6-6	TRBJ2-6	.	TGTGCCAGCAGTCCCCCCAGCGGGGGGATTGGGGCCAACGTCCTGACTTTC	CASSPPSGGIGANVLTF
TRBD1	TRBV6-2/TRBV6-3	TRBJ2-3	.	TGTGCCAGCAGTTCCGGGACAGAAGCAGATACGCAGTATTTT	CASSSGTEADTQYF
TRBD1	TRBV6-5	TRBJ1-2	once	TGTGCCAGCAAGGGCAGGGGGCGCAGCTATGGCTACACCTTC	CASKGRGRSYGYTF
.	TRBV10-2	TRBJ2-7	once	TGCGCCAGCAGTGGGGTGGGAGAGCAGTACTTC	CASSGVGEQYF
.	TRBV5-5	TRBJ1-4	.	TGTGCCAGCAGCTTGGGGACACGAAATGAAAAACTGTTTTTT	CASSLGTRNEKLFF
TRBD2	TRBV23-1	TRBJ2-3	few	TGCGCCAGCAGTCAATCCCGACAGAACCTTCCCCCGGGACTAGCGGGAGGTCGCACAGATACGCAGTATTTT	CASSQSRQNLPPGLAGGRTDTQYF
.	TRBV6-5	TRBJ2-7	few	TGTGCCAGCAGTTACAGACAGCCAAACACCTACGAGCAGTACTTC	CASSYRQPNTYEQYF
TRBD1	TRBV5-4	TRBJ1-6	.	TGTGCCAGCAGCTTCGGACAGGGGGGGAATTCACCCCTCCACTTT	CASSFGQGGNSPLHF
.	TRBV12-3/TRBV12-4	TRBJ1-2	.	TGTGCCAGCAGTCTGGACTATGGCTACACCTTC	CASSLDYGYTF
TRBD1	TRBV7-2	TRBJ1-3	.	TGTGCCAGCAGCTTGACACAGGGGGGTGGAAACACCATATATTTT	CASSLTQGGGNTIYF
TRBD2	TRBV18	TRBJ2-5	.	TGTGCCAGCTCACTAGCGGGGGCCCAAGAGACCCAGTACTTC	CASSLAGAQETQYF
.	TRBV2	TRBJ1-2	.	TGTGCCAGCAGTACGGACGGACACTATGGCTACACCTTC	CASSTDGHYGYTF
.	TRBV12-2	TRBJ2-1	.	TGTGCAAGTCGCTTAGGTGGGGGCAATGAGCAGTTCTTC	CASRLGGGNEQFF
TRBD1	TRBV7-3	TRBJ1-1	.	TGTGCCAGCACTAGGGGGCCGAACACTGAAGCTTTCTTT	CASTRGPNTEAFF
TRBD2	TRBV23-1	TRBJ2-2	once	TGCGCCAGCAGTCAATCGGGACTAGCGGGAGTAAGGGACACCGGGGAGCTGTTTTTT	CASSQSGLAGVRDTGELFF
TRBD2	TRBV5-1	TRBJ2-4	.	TGCGCCAGCAGCTATGGGACTAGCGGGAGGGCCAAAAACATTCAGTACTTC	CASSYGTSGRAKNIQYF
TRBD2	TRBV6-4	TRBJ2-1	few	TGTGCCAGCAGTGACGATGTGGCGGGAGGCCACAATGAGCAGTTCTTC	CASSDDVAGGHNEQFF
TRBD1	TRBV12-3/TRBV12-4	TRBJ1-2	.	TGTGCCAGCACCCGGACAGGGTGGTATGGCTACACCTTC	CASTRTGWYGYTF
.	TRBV28	TRBJ2-1	.	TGTGCCAGCAGTACAGGACGGAACAATGAGCAGTTCTTC	CASSTGRNNEQFF
TRBD1	TRBV18	TRBJ1-5	.	TGTGCCAGCTCACCCGACAGGGGAAAACAGCCCCAGCATTTT	CASSPDRGKQPQHF
.	TRBV7-9	TRBJ1-1	.	TGTGCCAGCAGCTTCCTCAGGGGCGGGAGTACTGAAGCTTTCTTT	CASSFLRGGSTEAFF
TRBD1	TRBV29-1	TRBJ2-7	.	TGCAGCGTTGCCGGGACAGGGGGCGGCTACGAGCAGTACTTC	CSVAGTGGGYEQYF
.	TRBV7-2	TRBJ2-2	.	TGTGCCAGCAGGTATAACACCGGGGAGCTGTTTTTT	CASRYNTGELFF
TRBD2	TRBV7-3	TRBJ2-3	.	TGTGCCAGCAGCTCTAGCGGGACTGTCACAGATACGCAGTATTTT	CASSSSGTVTDTQYF
TRBD2	TRBV15	TRBJ2-7	.	TGTGCCACCAGCAGAGATCTAGCGGGAGGCTACGAGCAGTACTTC	CATSRDLAGGYEQYF